One and the same sample provided the 6 T cell receptor beta chains below, sequenced in a study of cytomegalovirus exposure and HLA in healthy donors. Use of 60 Vbeta and 13 Jbeta primers characterized the PCR. Repertoires were generated with immunoSEQ multiplex PCR, while TCRdb's copy carries only in-frame clones and drops some. The sample data list 65,000 to 95,000 clones. Input material: PBMCs. The receptors stem from a woman aged 60-70 years in good health and CMV-seronegative.

J is TRBJ1-3 and V is TRBV6-6; D is perhaps TRBD1 (6 bases). The CDR3 length is 15 residues. Germline values: CDR1 MNHNY, CDR2 SVGAGI (reference sequence). V was trimmed by 6 bases and J by 0 bases, leaving 12 bases between them. CDR3 protein: CASSRDRISGNTIYF. Here the CDR3 DNA reads TGTGCCAGCAGCCGAGACAGGATCTCTGGAAACACCATATATTTT.

This chain links TRBV28 with TRBJ2-5; tentative D call: TRBD2 (6 bases). Trimming cost V 6 bases and J 5 bases, with 16 bases left between them. This CDR3 contains 14 residues. Germline V CDR1 and CDR2: MDHEN, SYDVKM. The CDR3 coding sequence is TGTGCCAGCAGCCCGGGGGTTATGGGGGAGACCCAGTACTTC. Translated, it gives CASSPGVMGETQYF.

The gene calls are TRBV5-1 and TRBJ2-2; 7 nucleotides agree with TRBD2. CDR3 length: 16 residues. Trimming removed 0 bases from V and 5 bases from J; junction bases left unmatched: 7. CDR1 is SGHRS and CDR2 is YFSETQ in the germline V gene. Here the CDR3 reads CASSLVWLAETGELFF. The DNA for the CDR3 is TGCGCCAGCAGCTTGGTGTGGCTAGCGGAAACCGGGGAGCTGTTTTTT.

The chain's CDR3 is CASSFAGIGDEQFF. In nucleotides, the CDR3 is TGTGCCAGCAGTTTTGCCGGGATCGGGGATGAGCAGTTCTTC. The rearrangement joins TRBV27 to TRBJ2-1, with a weak D call TRBD2 (5 bases). Germline V gene sequence: CDR1 MNHEY, CDR2 SMNVEV (reference sequence). CDR3 length: 14 residues. V was pared by 3 bases and J by 8 bases, with 14 bases between.

The V call is TRBV27, the J call TRBJ2-2; 10 nucleotides line up with TRBD2. This CDR3 spans 15 amino acids. Germline values: CDR1 MNHEY, CDR2 SMNVEV (reference sequence). V was pared by 6 bases and J by 7 bases, with 8 bases of the junction left unmatched. The CDR3 DNA is TGTGCCAGCAGAGGACTAGCGGCGGGGGACGGGGAGCTGTTTTTT. Its translation: CASRGLAAGDGELFF.

This rearrangement joins TRBV30 to TRBJ1-2; weak D call: TRBD1 (6 bases). V gave up 3 bases and J gave up 4 bases, with 18 bases separating them. Germline values: CDR1 GTSNPN, CDR2 SVGIG (reference sequence). This CDR3 contains 15 residues. DNA of the CDR3: TGTGCCTGGAGGCGAGGTACAGGGAGTTCCTATGGCTACACCTTC. Translating it yields CAWRRGTGSSYGYTF.